The present T cell receptor beta chain was sequenced within a study of vaccination effects on CD4 cells after COVID-19. About this clone: Its antigen remains unidentified.

CDR1 SGHTS and CDR2 YDEGEE come from the germline V gene. The CDR3 contains 14 residues. V lost 8 bases and J lost 2, with 13 bases in between. Clones were read by immunoSEQ multiplex PCR, and TCRdb kept only the in-frame ones, dropping some. The sample lists roughly 45,000 clones; under 80% were seen once. Peptide-pool stimulation followed by sequencing identified expanded antigen-specific CD4+ clonotypes in the ViraFEST assay. Researchers isolated CD4+ T cells once ten to eleven days of culture had elapsed. This person's SARS-CoV-2 infection, confirmed by PCR, occurred between March and December 2020. Researchers reported culturing two million PBMC in each well, adding approximately 10 IU/ml IL-2 and approximately 10 ug/ml peptides.

V gene TRBV5-8 combines with J gene TRBJ1-4; a weak D match, TRBD1 (6 bases). The sample consisted of CD4+ T cells from PBMCs cultured with a peptide pool, taken before COVID-19 vaccination. This receptor was identified in a human donor who had a prior SARS-CoV-2 infection. The DNA for the CDR3 is TGTGCCAGTCATCGGGGGGCGACTAATGAAAAACTGTTTTTT. Protein sequence: CASHRGATNEKLFF.